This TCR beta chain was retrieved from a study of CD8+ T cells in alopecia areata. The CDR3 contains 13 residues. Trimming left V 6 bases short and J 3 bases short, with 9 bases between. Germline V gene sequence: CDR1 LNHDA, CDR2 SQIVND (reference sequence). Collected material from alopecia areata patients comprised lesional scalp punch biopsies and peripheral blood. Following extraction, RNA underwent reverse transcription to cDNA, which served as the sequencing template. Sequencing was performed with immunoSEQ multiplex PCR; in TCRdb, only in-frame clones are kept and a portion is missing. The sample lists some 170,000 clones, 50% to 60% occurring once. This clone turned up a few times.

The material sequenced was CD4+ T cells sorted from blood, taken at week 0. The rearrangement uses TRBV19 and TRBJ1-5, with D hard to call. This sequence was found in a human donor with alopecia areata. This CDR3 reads CASRRQVNQPQHF. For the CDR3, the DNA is TGTGCCAGTAGACGACAAGTCAATCAGCCCCAGCATTTT.